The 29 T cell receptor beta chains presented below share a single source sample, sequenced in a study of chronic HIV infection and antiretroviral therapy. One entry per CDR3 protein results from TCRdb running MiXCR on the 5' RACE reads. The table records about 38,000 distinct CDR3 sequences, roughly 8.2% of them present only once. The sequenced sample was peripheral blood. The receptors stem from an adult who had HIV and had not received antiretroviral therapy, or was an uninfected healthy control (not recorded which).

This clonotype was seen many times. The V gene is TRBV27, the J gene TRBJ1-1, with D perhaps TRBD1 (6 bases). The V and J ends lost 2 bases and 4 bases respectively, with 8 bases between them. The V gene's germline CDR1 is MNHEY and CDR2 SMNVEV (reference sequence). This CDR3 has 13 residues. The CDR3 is CASSLGRGTEAFF. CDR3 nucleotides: TGTGCCAGCAGTTTAGGCAGGGGCACTGAAGCTTTCTTT.

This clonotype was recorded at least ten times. The CDR3 coding sequence is TGTGCCAGCAGTGAATGGGTCGAAGAGACCCAGTACTTC. This encodes CASSEWVEETQYF. This chain joins TRBV25-1 and TRBJ2-5; the D is unclear. CDR1 and CDR2 (germline): MGHDK, SYGVNS. The CDR3 has 13 residues. Trimming left V 1 base short and J 3 bases short, with 6 bases between.

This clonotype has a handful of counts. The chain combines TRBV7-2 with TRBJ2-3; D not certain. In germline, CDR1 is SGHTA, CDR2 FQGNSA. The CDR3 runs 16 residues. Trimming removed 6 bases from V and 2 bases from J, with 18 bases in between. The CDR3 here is CASSPSLLENTDTQYF. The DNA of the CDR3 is TGTGCCAGCAGTCCTTCGTTGCTGGAGAACACAGATACGCAGTATTTT.

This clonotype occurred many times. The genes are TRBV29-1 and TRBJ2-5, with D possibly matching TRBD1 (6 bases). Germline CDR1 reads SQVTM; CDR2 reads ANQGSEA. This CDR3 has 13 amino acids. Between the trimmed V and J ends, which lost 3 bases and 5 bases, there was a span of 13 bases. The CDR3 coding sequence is TGCAGCGTTGAGGACAGCAATGAGGAGACCCAGTACTTC. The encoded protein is CSVEDSNEETQYF. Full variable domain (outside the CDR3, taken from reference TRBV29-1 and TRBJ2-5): SAVISQKPSRDICQRGTSLTIQCQVDSQVTMMFWYRQQPGQSLTLIATANQGSEATYESGFVIDKFPISRPNLTFSTLTVSNMSPEDSSIYLCSVEDSNEETQYFGPGTRLLVL.

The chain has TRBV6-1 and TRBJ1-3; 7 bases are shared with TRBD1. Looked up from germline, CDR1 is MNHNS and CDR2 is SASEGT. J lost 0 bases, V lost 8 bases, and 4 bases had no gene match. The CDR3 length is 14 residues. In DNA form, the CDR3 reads TGTGCCAGCTCCGGGACAGACTCTGGAAACACCATATATTTT. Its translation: CASSGTDSGNTIYF.

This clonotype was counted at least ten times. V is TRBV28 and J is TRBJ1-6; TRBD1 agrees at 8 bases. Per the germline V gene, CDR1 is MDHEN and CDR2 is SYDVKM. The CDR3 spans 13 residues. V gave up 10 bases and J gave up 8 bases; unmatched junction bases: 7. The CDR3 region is CATMGQADSPLHF. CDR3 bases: TGTGCCACCATGGGACAGGCGGATTCACCCCTCCACTTT.

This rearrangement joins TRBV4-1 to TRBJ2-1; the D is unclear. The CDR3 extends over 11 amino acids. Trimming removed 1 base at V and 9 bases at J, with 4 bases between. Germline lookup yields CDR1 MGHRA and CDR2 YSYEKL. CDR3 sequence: CASSQAVEQFF. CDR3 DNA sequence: TGCGCCAGCAGCCAAGCTGTTGAGCAGTTCTTC.

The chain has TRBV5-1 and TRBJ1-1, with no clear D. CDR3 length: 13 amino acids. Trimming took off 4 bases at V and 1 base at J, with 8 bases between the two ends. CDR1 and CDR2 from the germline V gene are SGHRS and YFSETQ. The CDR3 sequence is CASSVGPNTEAFF. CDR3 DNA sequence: TGCGCCAGCAGCGTGGGCCCGAACACTGAAGCTTTCTTT. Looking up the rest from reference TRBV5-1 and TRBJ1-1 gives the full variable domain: KAGVTQTPRYLIKTRGQQVTLSCSPISGHRSVSWYQQTPGQGLQFLFEYFSETQRNKGNFPGRFSGRQFSNSRSEMNVSTLELGDSALYLCASSVGPNTEAFFGQGTRLTVV.

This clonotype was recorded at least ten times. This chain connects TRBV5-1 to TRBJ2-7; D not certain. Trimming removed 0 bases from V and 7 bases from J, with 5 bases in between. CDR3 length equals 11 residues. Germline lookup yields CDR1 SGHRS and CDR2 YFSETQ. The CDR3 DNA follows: TGCGCCAGCAGCTTGGAGGGTGAGCAGTACTTC. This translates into CASSLEGEQYF.

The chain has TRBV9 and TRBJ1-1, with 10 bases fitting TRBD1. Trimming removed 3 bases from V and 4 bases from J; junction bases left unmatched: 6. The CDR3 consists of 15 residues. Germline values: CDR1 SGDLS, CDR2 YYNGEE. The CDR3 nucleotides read TGTGCCAGCAGCGCTCAGACAGGGGGCGGCACTGAAGCTTTCTTT. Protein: CASSAQTGGGTEAFF.

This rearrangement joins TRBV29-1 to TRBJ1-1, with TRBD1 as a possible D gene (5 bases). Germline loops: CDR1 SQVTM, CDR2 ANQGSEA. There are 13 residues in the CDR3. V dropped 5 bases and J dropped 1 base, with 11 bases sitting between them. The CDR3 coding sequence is TGCAGCGTTCGGGGACCCTCGAACACTGAAGCTTTCTTT. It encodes CSVRGPSNTEAFF.

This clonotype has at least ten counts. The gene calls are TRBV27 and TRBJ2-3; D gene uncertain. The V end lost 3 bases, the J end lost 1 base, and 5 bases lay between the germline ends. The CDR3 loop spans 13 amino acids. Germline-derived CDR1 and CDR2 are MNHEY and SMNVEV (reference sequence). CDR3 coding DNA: TGTGCCAGCAGTTTTGTCGGCACAGATACGCAGTATTTT. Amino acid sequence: CASSFVGTDTQYF.

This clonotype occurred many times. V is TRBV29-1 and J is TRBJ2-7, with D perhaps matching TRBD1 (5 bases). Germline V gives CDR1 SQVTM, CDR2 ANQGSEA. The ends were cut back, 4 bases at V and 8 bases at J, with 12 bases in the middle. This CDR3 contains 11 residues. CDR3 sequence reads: CSVGDSGKQYF. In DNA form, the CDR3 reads TGCAGCGTTGGAGACAGTGGGAAGCAGTACTTC.

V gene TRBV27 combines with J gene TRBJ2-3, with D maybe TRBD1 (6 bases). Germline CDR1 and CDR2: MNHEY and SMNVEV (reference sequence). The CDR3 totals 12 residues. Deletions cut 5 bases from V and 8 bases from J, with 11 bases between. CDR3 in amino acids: CASSPQGSTQYF. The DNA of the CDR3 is TGTGCCAGCAGTCCGCAGGGGAGTACGCAGTATTTT.

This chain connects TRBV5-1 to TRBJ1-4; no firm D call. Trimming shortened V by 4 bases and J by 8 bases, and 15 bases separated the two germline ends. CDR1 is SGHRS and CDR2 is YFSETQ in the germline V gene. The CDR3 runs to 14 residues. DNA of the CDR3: TGCGCCAGCAGCGCCGGGATTAGCGGAGAAAAACTGTTTTTT. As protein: CASSAGISGEKLFF.

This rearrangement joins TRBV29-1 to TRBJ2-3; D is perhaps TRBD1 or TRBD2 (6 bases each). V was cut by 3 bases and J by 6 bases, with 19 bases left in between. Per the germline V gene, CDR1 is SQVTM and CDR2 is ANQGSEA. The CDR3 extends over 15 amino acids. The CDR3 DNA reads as TGCAGCGTTGAGAGTGGCGGGACACAAGGCGATACGCAGTATTTT. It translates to CSVESGGTQGDTQYF.

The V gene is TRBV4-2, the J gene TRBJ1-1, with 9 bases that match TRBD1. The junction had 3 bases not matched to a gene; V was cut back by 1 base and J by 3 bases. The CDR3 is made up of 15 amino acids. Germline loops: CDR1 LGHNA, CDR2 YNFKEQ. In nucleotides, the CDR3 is TGTGCCAGCAGCCAAGGGGACAGGGTCGACACTGAAGCTTTCTTT. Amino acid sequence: CASSQGDRVDTEAFF.

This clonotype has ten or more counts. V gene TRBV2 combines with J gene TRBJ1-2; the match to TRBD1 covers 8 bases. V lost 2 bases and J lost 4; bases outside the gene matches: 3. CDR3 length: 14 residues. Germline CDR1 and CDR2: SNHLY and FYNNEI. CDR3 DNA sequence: TGTGCCAGCAGTGAACCCAGGGGGCCCTATGGCTACACCTTC. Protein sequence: CASSEPRGPYGYTF.

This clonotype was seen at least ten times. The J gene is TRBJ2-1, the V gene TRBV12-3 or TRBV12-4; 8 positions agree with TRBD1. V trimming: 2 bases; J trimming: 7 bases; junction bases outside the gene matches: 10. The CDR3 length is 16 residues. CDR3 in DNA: TGTGCCAGCAGTTTACTTAGGACAGGGAGAATGAATGAGCAGTTCTTC. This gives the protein CASSLLRTGRMNEQFF.

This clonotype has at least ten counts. CDR3 coding DNA: TGTGCCAGCAGCAAGGGACTAGCGGGGTACTACGAGCAGTACTTC. As protein: CASSKGLAGYYEQYF. The chain employs TRBV21-1 and TRBJ2-7; TRBD2, the D gene given by the table, was not confirmed from the DNA. TRBV21-1 is shown as a pseudogene. This CDR3 spans 15 amino acids.

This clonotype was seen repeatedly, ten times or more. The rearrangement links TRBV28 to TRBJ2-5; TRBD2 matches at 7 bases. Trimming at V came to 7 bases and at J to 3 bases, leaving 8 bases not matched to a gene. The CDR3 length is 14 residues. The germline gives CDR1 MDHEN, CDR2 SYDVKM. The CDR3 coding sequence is TGTGCCAGCACGTACGGCGGGGGTGAAGAGACCCAGTACTTC. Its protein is CASTYGGGEETQYF.

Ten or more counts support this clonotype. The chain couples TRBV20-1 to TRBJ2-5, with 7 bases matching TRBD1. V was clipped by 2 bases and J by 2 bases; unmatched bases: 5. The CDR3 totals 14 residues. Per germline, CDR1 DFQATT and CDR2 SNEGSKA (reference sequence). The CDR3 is CSARTPTGQETQYF. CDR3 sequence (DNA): TGCAGTGCTAGAACTCCGACAGGGCAAGAGACCCAGTACTTC.

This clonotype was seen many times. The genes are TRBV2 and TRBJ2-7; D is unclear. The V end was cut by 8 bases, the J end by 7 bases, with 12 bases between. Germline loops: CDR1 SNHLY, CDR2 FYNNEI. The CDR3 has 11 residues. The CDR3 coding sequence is TGTGCCAGCCCCGTAGGTGGGGAGCAGTACTTC. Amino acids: CASPVGGEQYF.

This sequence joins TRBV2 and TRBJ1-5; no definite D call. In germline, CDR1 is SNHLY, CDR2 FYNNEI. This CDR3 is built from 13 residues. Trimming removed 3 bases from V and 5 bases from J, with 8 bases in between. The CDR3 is CASSDHRDQPQHF. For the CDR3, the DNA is TGTGCCAGCAGTGATCACAGAGATCAGCCCCAGCATTTT.

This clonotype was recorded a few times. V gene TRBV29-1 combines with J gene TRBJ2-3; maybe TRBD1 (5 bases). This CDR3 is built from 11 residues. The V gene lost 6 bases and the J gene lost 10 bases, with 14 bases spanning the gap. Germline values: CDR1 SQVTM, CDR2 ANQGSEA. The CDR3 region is CSVDDSKAQYF. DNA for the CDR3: TGCAGCGTGGATGACAGCAAGGCGCAGTATTTT.

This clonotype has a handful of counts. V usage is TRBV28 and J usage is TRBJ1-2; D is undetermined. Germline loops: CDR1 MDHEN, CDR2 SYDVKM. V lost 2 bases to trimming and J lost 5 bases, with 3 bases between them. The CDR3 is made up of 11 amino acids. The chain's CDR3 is CASSLSYGYTF. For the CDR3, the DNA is TGTGCCAGCAGTTTAAGTTATGGCTACACCTTC.

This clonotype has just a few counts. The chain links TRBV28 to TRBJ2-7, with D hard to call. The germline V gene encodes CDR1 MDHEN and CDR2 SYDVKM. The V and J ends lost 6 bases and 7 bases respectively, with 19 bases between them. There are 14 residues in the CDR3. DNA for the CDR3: TGTGCCAGCAGCGATTCTCTTCTGGCTAGGGAGCAGTACTTC. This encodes CASSDSLLAREQYF.

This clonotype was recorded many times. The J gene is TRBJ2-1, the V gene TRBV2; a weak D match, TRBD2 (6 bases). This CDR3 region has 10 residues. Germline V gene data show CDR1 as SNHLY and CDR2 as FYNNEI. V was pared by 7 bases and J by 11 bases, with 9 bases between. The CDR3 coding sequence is TGTGCCAGCATCGGGAGACAGCAGTTCTTC. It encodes CASIGRQQFF.

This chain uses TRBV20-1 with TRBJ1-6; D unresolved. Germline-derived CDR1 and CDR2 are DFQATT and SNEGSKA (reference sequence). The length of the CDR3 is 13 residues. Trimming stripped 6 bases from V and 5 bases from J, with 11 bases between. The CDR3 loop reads CSARTDDNSPLHF. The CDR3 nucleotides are TGCAGTGCCAGGACGGACGATAATTCACCCCTCCACTTT.